The clone carrying this TCR beta chain occurred a few times. This entry comes from a study of T-cell reconstitution after alpha-beta-depleted transplantation in children. The authors prepared the TCRbeta library with unique molecular identifiers. TCRdb used MiXCR to reprocess the PCR reads, holding one entry per CDR3 protein. The sample has about 610,000 distinct CDR3 sequences; under 12% are singletons. This TCR was sampled from a human donor who donated a stem cell graft to a child with acute myeloid leukemia. The sample here was PBMCs from the stem cell graft donor, taken from the stem cell graft.

CDR3 protein: CASSFNKNRGYEQYF. The CDR3 DNA is TGTGCCAGCAGCTTTAACAAGAACAGGGGATACGAGCAGTACTTC. The genes are TRBV7-8 and TRBJ2-7; 7 bases fit TRBD1. Trimming cost V 3 bases and J 4 bases; bases outside gene matches: 9. CDR1 SGHVS and CDR2 FQNEAQ come from the germline V gene. The length of the CDR3 is 15 residues.